This T cell receptor (beta chain) was sequenced for a study of cytomegalovirus exposure and HLA in healthy donors. As for the study in general: Genotyping of 400 or so donors showed that about 83% belonged to the Caucasian-associated ancestry cluster.

Overall study results and limits: The authors considered a cluster of highly shared sequence variants likely to be a sequencing artifact.

With regard to this clone: Its antigen is unidentified.

Researchers ran the PCR with 60 Vbeta and 13 Jbeta primers. The table came from immunoSEQ multiplex PCR; TCRdb's copy has only in-frame clones and leaves some out. The sample contains roughly 160,000 clones, roughly 80% of which appear only once. The V end lost 1 base, the J end lost 8 bases, and 11 bases lay between the germline ends. The germline V gene has CDR1 MNHEY and CDR2 SMNVEV (reference sequence). This CDR3 region has 13 residues. The source is a middle-aged woman in good health and CMV-seropositive. This chain uses TRBV27 with TRBJ1-1; D perhaps matches TRBD1 (6 bases). The sequenced sample was PBMCs. The CDR3 sequence: CASSLWARGEAFF. DNA of the CDR3: TGTGCCAGCAGTTTATGGGCCAGGGGAGAAGCTTTCTTT.